These 30 T cell receptor beta chains share one sample of origin, sequenced in a study of cytomegalovirus exposure and HLA in healthy donors. Primers included in the PCR were 60 Vbeta and 13 Jbeta primers. Sequenced by immunoSEQ multiplex PCR; TCRdb stores in-frame clones only, minus some. The top ten clones hold around 4.9% of a sample with about 110,000 clones, 65% to 75% of them seen once. Sample: PBMCs. Every receptor here comes from a man aged 25-45 years in good health and CMV-seropositive.

The chain has TRBV25-1 and TRBJ2-7; 10 nucleotides align to TRBD1. Germline V gene data show CDR1 as MGHDK and CDR2 as SYGVNS. The CDR3 runs 16 residues. V was clipped by 5 bases and J by 2 bases; unmatched bases: 9. For the CDR3, the DNA is TGTGCCAGCAGTACACACGGGACAGGGGAGACCTACGAGCAGTACTTC. This encodes CASSTHGTGETYEQYF.

V is TRBV28 and J is TRBJ1-2; 9 bases line up with TRBD1. Germline V lookup: CDR1 MDHEN, CDR2 SYDVKM. CDR3 length: 15 residues. Trimming cost V 2 bases and J 5 bases; bases outside gene matches: 6. CDR3 sequence reads: CASSLRAQGAYGYTF. The CDR3 DNA reads as TGTGCCAGCAGTTTAAGGGCACAGGGGGCATATGGCTACACCTTC.

This clone was recorded a few times. The rearrangement joins TRBV7-9 to TRBJ1-1; tentatively, D is TRBD1 (6 bases). V shed 4 bases and J shed 1 base, with 13 bases lying between them. The germline V gene encodes CDR1 SEHNR and CDR2 FQNEAQ (reference sequence). The CDR3 loop spans 15 amino acids. The CDR3 region has the DNA TGTGCCAGCAGCTCACAGGGTGGTAAGAACACTGAAGCTTTCTTT. As protein: CASSSQGGKNTEAFF.

This chain joins TRBV7-2 and TRBJ1-1, with TRBD1 as a possible D gene (5 bases). The CDR3 runs to 14 residues. Germline V gene sequence: CDR1 SGHTA, CDR2 FQGNSA. Trimming took off 0 bases at V and 5 bases at J, with 10 bases between the two ends. CDR3 in DNA: TGTGCCAGCAGCTTAGCGCCAGGGCGGACTGAAGCTTTCTTT. Protein sequence: CASSLAPGRTEAFF.

The CDR3, as DNA: TGCGCCAGCAGCCGGGCACCCCAGGGCCCCTCTGGAAACACCATATATTTT. It translates to CASSRAPQGPSGNTIYF. The J gene is TRBJ1-3, the V gene TRBV5-1, with D possibly matching TRBD1 (5 bases). Germline loops: CDR1 SGHRS, CDR2 YFSETQ. There are 17 residues in the CDR3. V lost 4 bases and J lost 0, with 17 bases in between.

The V gene is TRBV11-1, the J gene TRBJ2-5; 7 nucleotides align to TRBD2. Germline CDR1 SGHAT, CDR2 FQDESV (reference sequence). CDR3 length: 13 amino acids. Trimming removed 5 bases from V and 5 bases from J; junction bases left unmatched: 5. The CDR3 here is CASSAWGGETQYF. Written as DNA, the CDR3 is TGTGCCAGCAGCGCGTGGGGGGGGGAGACCCAGTACTTC.

V gene TRBV9 combines with J gene TRBJ1-4; 9 positions match TRBD1. Trimming at V came to 4 bases and at J to 5 bases, leaving 6 bases not matched to a gene. The CDR3 sequence is 15 residues long. CDR1 and CDR2 from the germline V gene are SGDLS and YYNGEE. For the CDR3, the DNA is TGTGCCAGCAGCTCAAGGACAGGGGAAAATGAAAAACTGTTTTTT. This codes for CASSSRTGENEKLFF. The complete variable domain, with remaining parts taken from reference TRBV9 and TRBJ1-4, reads DSGVTQTPKHLITATGQRVTLRCSPRSGDLSVYWYQQSLDQGLQFLIQYYNGEERAKGNILERFSAQQFPDLHSELNLSSLELGDSALYFCASSSRTGENEKLFFGSGTQLSVL.

The rearrangement links TRBV7-9 to TRBJ1-1, with 8 bases aligning to TRBD1. Per the germline V gene, CDR1 is SEHNR and CDR2 is FQNEAQ (reference sequence). The CDR3 spans 15 residues. Unmatched junction bases numbered 4, after V lost 3 bases and J lost 1 base. Here the CDR3 reads CASSFRTGRNTEAFF. The DNA of the CDR3 is TGTGCCAGCAGCTTCAGGACAGGGAGGAACACTGAAGCTTTCTTT. The full variable domain, with the rest looked up from reference TRBV7-9 and TRBJ1-1, is DTGVSQNPRHKITKRGQNVTFRCDPISEHNRLYWYRQTLGQGPEFLTYFQNEAQLEKSRLLSDRFSAERPKGSFSTLEIQRTEQGDSAMYLCASSFRTGRNTEAFFGQGTRLTVV.

Here the CDR3 DNA reads TGTGCCAGCAGTGAATGGGGCCCCCAGTACTTC. The encoded protein is CASSEWGPQYF. The chain employs TRBV25-1 and TRBJ2-5; weak D call: TRBD1 (5 bases). This CDR3 has 11 amino acids. Germline-derived CDR1 and CDR2 are MGHDK and SYGVNS. Trimming cost V 1 base and J 9 bases, with 6 bases left between them.

This clone turned up a few times. The chain links TRBV6-7 to TRBJ2-3, with TRBD2 matching 14 bases. TRBV6-7 is an ORF, with its function uncertain. The CDR3 has 16 amino acids. The ends lost 6 bases at V and 1 base at J; junction bases unmatched: 3. CDR3 bases: TGTGCCAGCAGCCGGGGACTAGCGGGGGGCACAGATACGCAGTATTTT. Translation gives CASSRGLAGGTDTQYF.

V is TRBV18 and J is TRBJ2-2, with TRBD1 identical over 8 bases. This CDR3 region has 16 residues. Germline CDR1 is KGHSH and CDR2 is LQKENI. V trimming: 6 bases; J trimming: 2 bases; junction bases outside the gene matches: 8. This chain's CDR3 is CASSPTGGSNTGELFF. CDR3 nucleotides: TGTGCCAGCTCCCCCACAGGGGGTTCAAACACCGGGGAGCTGTTTTTT.

A few counts support this clone. The chain links TRBV28 to TRBJ1-6; 7 bases match TRBD1. This CDR3 contains 17 residues. Germline-derived CDR1 and CDR2 are MDHEN and SYDVKM. Trimming removed 5 bases from V and 6 bases from J; junction bases left unmatched: 13. Here the CDR3 DNA reads TGTGCCAGCAGTCGAGCGACAGGGAGTCTTGGTAATTCACCCCTCCACTTT. Its translation: CASSRATGSLGNSPLHF.

The count of this clone is one. The chain links TRBV4-3 to TRBJ2-5; D uncertain. This CDR3 is 16 amino acids long. V dropped 1 base and J dropped 2 bases, with 14 bases sitting between them. Per the germline V gene, CDR1 is LGHNA and CDR2 is YSLEER. The CDR3 loop reads CASSQGRWRSQETQYF. CDR3 sequence (DNA): TGCGCCAGCAGCCAAGGGCGGTGGCGCAGTCAAGAGACCCAGTACTTC.

This clone was seen only a few times. The V and J genes are TRBV5-6 and TRBJ1-1, with 7 nucleotides matching TRBD1. This CDR3 comprises 15 residues. Trimming at V came to 4 bases and at J to 11 bases, leaving 17 bases not matched to a gene. Germline V CDR1 and CDR2: SGHDT, YYEEEE. The CDR3 protein is CASSGRRTGPSTAFF. The DNA for the CDR3 is TGTGCCAGCAGCGGTAGAAGGACAGGACCGAGTACCGCTTTCTTT.

Worth noting for this clone: One junction end disagrees with the germline gene, perhaps due to a read error. In the same sample, other DNA sequences code for this CDR3. J is TRBJ1-1 and V is TRBV7-9; the D gene is possibly TRBD1 (5 bases). Germline V lookup: CDR1 SEHNR, CDR2 FQNEAQ (reference sequence). The CDR3 covers 14 residues. The DNA for the CDR3 is TGTTCCAGCAGCTTGGGGGGGGGTTCCACTGAAGCTTTCTTT. It is translated as CSSSLGGGSTEAFF.

To note about this clone: One end of the junction varies from germline; a read error may be responsible. The V call is TRBV7-9, the J call TRBJ2-7; 9 bases align to TRBD1. Germline CDR1 and CDR2: SEHNR and FQNEAQ (reference sequence). The CDR3 contains 15 residues. CDR3 bases: TGTTCCAGCAGCTCGACAGGGGGGGGAACCTACGAGCAGTACTTC. Translating it yields CSSSSTGGGTYEQYF.

Only a few counts were recorded for this clone. V and J are TRBV2 and TRBJ2-7; 7 nucleotides align to TRBD2. This CDR3 comprises 15 residues. Germline V gives CDR1 SNHLY, CDR2 FYNNEI. The J segment lost 0 bases and the V segment lost 5 bases, leaving 7 bases of the junction unmatched. Written as DNA, the CDR3 is TGTGCCAGCAGTCGGGGGGAAGGAGGCTCCTACGAGCAGTACTTC. Translated, it gives CASSRGEGGSYEQYF.

This chain joins TRBV2 and TRBJ1-2, with 7 bases matching TRBD1. V dropped 2 bases and J dropped 9; count of bases not matched to a gene: 12. CDR3 length: 15 residues. Germline loops: CDR1 SNHLY, CDR2 FYNNEI. For the CDR3, the DNA is TGTGCCAGCAGTGAAAGTTTCAATGCGGACAGGCGCTACACCTTC. It codes for CASSESFNADRRYTF.

The V call is TRBV6-1, the J call TRBJ2-7; 7 positions agree with TRBD2. This CDR3 is built from 14 residues. V dropped 7 bases and J dropped 2; count of bases not matched to a gene: 8. Germline assignment: CDR1 MNHNS and CDR2 SASEGT. The CDR3 sequence is CASIRASGTYEQYF. The CDR3 DNA reads as TGTGCCAGCATTCGAGCTAGCGGAACCTACGAGCAGTACTTC.

This clone was observed once. This chain connects TRBV7-8 to TRBJ1-1; D gene ambiguous. CDR1 SGHVS and CDR2 FQNEAQ come from the germline V gene. V lost 4 bases and J lost 0, with 9 bases in between. The CDR3 totals 14 residues. CDR3 loop: CASSSSGMNTEAFF. CDR3 coding DNA: TGTGCCAGCAGCTCTTCTGGCATGAACACTGAAGCTTTCTTT.

The chain recombines TRBV27 with TRBJ1-1; no reliable D call. The V and J ends lost 0 bases and 2 bases respectively, with 13 bases between them. The CDR3 has 16 residues. CDR1 and CDR2 from the germline V gene are MNHEY and SMNVEV (reference sequence). For the CDR3, the DNA is TGTGCCAGCAGTTTATCGTCCAACGGACTTAACACTGAAGCTTTCTTT. This sequence encodes CASSLSSNGLNTEAFF.

Only a few counts were recorded for this clone. The V and J genes are TRBV6-5 and TRBJ2-7; possible D gene TRBD1, 6 bases. Germline values: CDR1 MNHEY, CDR2 SVGAGI. With 0 bases removed from V and 3 bases from J, the gap between germline ends came to 9 bases. The CDR3 is 14 amino acids. CDR3 DNA: TGTGCCAGCAGTTACTCGCCGGACAGCTACGAGCAGTACTTC. It specifies CASSYSPDSYEQYF.

About this clone: Other DNA sequences in the same sample also yield this CDR3. As DNA, the CDR3 is TGTGCCAGCAGTTTGGCCCTCGTACCTCCCGAGCAGTACTTC. This codes for CASSLALVPPEQYF. This chain links TRBV7-9 with TRBJ2-7, with D unclear. V lost 6 bases and J 6 bases, leaving 18 bases between the germline ends. Germline-derived CDR1 and CDR2 are SEHNR and FQNEAQ (reference sequence). CDR3 length: 14 residues.

The chain links TRBV30 to TRBJ1-5, with D perhaps matching TRBD1 (5 bases). The germline V gene has CDR1 GTSNPN and CDR2 SVGIG (reference sequence). The CDR3 length is 13 residues. V was pared by 1 base and J by 1 base, with 5 bases between. The CDR3 nucleotides read TGTGCCTGGAGTGCAGGGAGCAATCAGCCCCAGCATTTT. This encodes CAWSAGSNQPQHF.

This clone has just a few counts. The chain combines TRBV30 with TRBJ2-7; D remains unclear. Germline V gene sequence: CDR1 GTSNPN, CDR2 SVGIG (reference sequence). The CDR3 runs 11 residues. Between the trimmed V and J ends, which lost 5 bases and 5 bases, there was a span of 10 bases. DNA of the CDR3: TGTGCCTGGGTGCTACTGAACGAGCAGTACTTC. Its translation is CAWVLLNEQYF.

The gene calls are TRBV27 and TRBJ2-5; 12 bases fit TRBD1. This CDR3 comprises 15 residues. Germline values: CDR1 MNHEY, CDR2 SMNVEV (reference sequence). The V and J ends lost 4 bases and 5 bases, in that order; junction bases with no gene match: 5. CDR3 nucleotides: TGTGCCAGCAGTTCATCCGGGACAGGGGGCGAGACCCAGTACTTC. This translates into CASSSSGTGGETQYF.

About this clone itself: At one end, the junction sequence differs from germline, possibly due to a read error. The gene calls are TRBV7-9 and TRBJ1-2, with a possible D match to TRBD1 (6 bases). The CDR3 consists of 15 residues. Germline V lookup: CDR1 SEHNR, CDR2 FQNEAQ (reference sequence). For the CDR3, the DNA is TGTTCCAGCAGCCCGAGCCGAGGGACAATGTATGGCTACCCCTTC. This translates into CSSSPSRGTMYGYPF.

This sequence joins TRBV9 and TRBJ1-2, with 8 bases lining up with TRBD1. V dropped 3 bases and J dropped 4; count of bases not matched to a gene: 8. Germline CDR1 and CDR2: SGDLS and YYNGEE. The CDR3 is 15 amino acids. The CDR3 reads CASSAWGQAGYGYTF. Here the CDR3 DNA reads TGTGCCAGCAGCGCCTGGGGACAGGCGGGCTATGGCTACACCTTC.

This sequence joins TRBV7-2 and TRBJ2-3, with D maybe TRBD2 (5 bases). Per the germline V gene, CDR1 is SGHTA and CDR2 is FQGNSA. V was trimmed by 4 bases and J by 2 bases, leaving 16 bases between them. The CDR3 runs to 16 residues. Here the CDR3 DNA reads TGTGCCAGCAGCTATCTAGCCCCTACCTACACAGATACGCAGTATTTT. Its protein is CASSYLAPTYTDTQYF.

The genes are TRBV29-1 and TRBJ2-5; perhaps TRBD1 as D (6 bases). The germline V gene encodes CDR1 SQVTM and CDR2 ANQGSEA. V lost 4 bases and J lost 2, with 11 bases in between. The CDR3 runs 13 residues. CDR3 loop: CSVGQVVQETQYF. DNA of the CDR3: TGCAGCGTTGGACAGGTCGTTCAAGAGACCCAGTACTTC.